Described below is a single T cell receptor (beta chain) sequence and its context. Per the study methods: Using reference gene primer amplification, nucleated cell counts were estimated. The table came from immunoSEQ multiplex PCR; TCRdb's copy has only in-frame clones and leaves some out. V, J and clone size reflect that table, while D and trimming were determined from the DNA. This sample yields some 200,000 clones, of which about 79% are seen a single time; under 1.5% belongs to the top ten. This entry is derived from a study of blood T cell repertoires in COVID-19. Across the study: Samples came from the United States, Italy and Spain, spanning acute and convalescent COVID-19. T cells, B-cell-depleted T cells, or PBMCs supplied cDNA or gDNA.

The CDR3 contains 16 residues. With V trimmed by 6 bases and J by 3 bases, 9 bases remained unmatched. Germline-derived CDR1 and CDR2 are KGHSH and LQKENI. Sequencing was carried out using peripheral blood. The gene calls are TRBV18 and TRBJ1-1; 11 nucleotides line up with TRBD1. The sequence derives from a woman in her forties who had recovered from COVID-19. Here the CDR3 DNA reads TGTGCCAGCTCGCCGAGGACAGGGGGCGATTACACTGAAGCTTTCTTT. Its translation: CASSPRTGGDYTEAFF.